Listed below are T cell receptor beta chains from one sample, sequenced in a study of blood T cells in healthy people across ages. A single record per CDR3 protein comes from TCRdb applying MiXCR to the 5' RACE reads. The profile shows 1,500,000 or so distinct CDR3 sequences, approximately 42% of them singletons. The source material was blood. The receptors shown here come from a woman between 18 and 29 years old in good health. CDR3s include the opening cysteine and the closing phenylalanine or tryptophan. D genes are given only for firm matches. Clone size is shown for a subset of rows, as once, few, many or a class of expanded clone.

clone_size,d_call,j_call,v_call,cdr3_aa,cdr3_nt
few,TRBD2,TRBJ2-3,TRBV28,CASSPTIGLAVTDTQYF,TGTGCCAGCAGTCCCACAATTGGACTAGCTGTCACAGATACGCAGTATTTT
.,.,TRBJ2-4,TRBV10-3,CAISESFSAIAKNIQYF,TGTGCCATCAGTGAGTCTTTTTCTGCCATAGCCAAAAACATTCAGTACTTC
few,.,TRBJ2-1,TRBV6-5,CASSWSGTNEQFF,TGTGCCAGTAGTTGGTCAGGGACGAATGAGCAGTTCTTC
many,.,TRBJ2-7,TRBV12-3/TRBV12-4,CASSFLQGNEQYF,TGTGCCAGCAGTTTTTTACAGGGCAACGAGCAGTACTTC
.,TRBD2,TRBJ2-1,TRBV7-9,CDSSLRLADLNEQFF,TGTGACAGCAGCTTAAGACTAGCGGACCTTAATGAGCAGTTCTTC
few,TRBD2,TRBJ2-1,TRBV27,CASSPGTSGLYNEQFF,TGTGCCAGCAGTCCCGGGACTAGCGGACTATACAATGAGCAGTTCTTC
.,.,TRBJ1-1,TRBV12-3/TRBV12-4,CASSSPPEENTEAFF,TGTGCCAGCAGTTCCCCGCCGGAGGAGAACACTGAAGCTTTCTTT
few,.,TRBJ2-1,TRBV6-6,CASSTVDNEQFF,TGTGCCAGCAGCACAGTCGACAATGAGCAGTTCTTC
.,.,TRBJ2-1,TRBV2,CASTVYLGNEQFF,TGTGCCAGCACCGTATACCTGGGGAATGAGCAGTTCTTC
.,TRBD2,TRBJ2-5,TRBV5-1,CASSPLAGVEYQETQYF,TGCGCCAGCAGCCCCCTAGCGGGGGTCGAGTACCAAGAGACCCAGTACTTC
.,.,TRBJ1-6,TRBV2,CASSDGGDSPLHF,TGTGCCAGCAGTGATGGGGGAGATTCACCCCTCCACTTT
.,.,TRBJ2-4,TRBV6-4,CASSDSPRNIQYF,TGTGCCAGCAGTGACAGCCCCAGAAACATTCAGTACTTC
.,.,TRBJ1-1,TRBV12-3/TRBV12-4,CASSSTGRNPDTEAFF,TGTGCCAGCAGTTCCACGGGTAGGAACCCGGACACTGAAGCTTTCTTT
.,.,TRBJ1-3,TRBV4-1,CASSQDHGGGGGNTIYF,TGCGCCAGCAGCCAAGATCACGGAGGTGGAGGTGGAAACACCATATATTTT
few,TRBD1,TRBJ2-3,TRBV2,CASSAGQGKDTQYF,TGTGCCAGCAGCGCCGGACAGGGTAAAGATACGCAGTATTTT
few,.,TRBJ2-5,TRBV2,CASRGMETQYF,TGTGCCAGCAGAGGAATGGAGACCCAGTACTTC
.,TRBD2,TRBJ2-2,TRBV9,CASSVSSAGVGELFF,TGTGCCAGCAGCGTTTCCAGTGCGGGAGTCGGGGAGCTGTTTTTT
.,.,TRBJ1-2,TRBV10-3,CAISRQVELEGYTF,TGTGCCATCAGCCGACAGGTAGAACTGGAAGGTTACACCTTC
.,TRBD2,TRBJ2-5,TRBV4-3,CASSQGRGNNNEQYF,TGCGCCAGCAGCCAAGGGCGGGGGAACAATAATGAGCAGTACTTC
.,.,TRBJ1-1,TRBV7-9,CAGGGRRTEAFF,TGTGCCGGGGGGGGAAGGCGGACTGAAGCTTTCTTT
many,.,TRBJ2-5,TRBV10-3,CAISESVETQYF,TGTGCCATCAGTGAGTCAGTGGAGACCCAGTACTTC
once,.,TRBJ2-7,TRBV27,CASSPSGGARSYEQYF,TGTGCCAGCAGTCCCTCTGGGGGGGCGCGCTCCTACGAGCAGTACTTC
.,TRBD1,TRBJ1-4,TRBV4-1,CASSKTGTVNEKLFF,TGCGCCAGCAGCAAAACCGGGACAGTGAATGAAAAACTGTTTTTT
.,.,TRBJ1-2,TRBV7-2,CASSPFNGGKDGYTF,TGTGCCAGCAGCCCCTTTAATGGGGGAAAGGACGGCTACACCTTC
.,.,TRBJ1-1,TRBV27,CASSLRGFLNTEAFF,TGTGCCAGCAGTTTGAGAGGTTTTCTGAACACTGAAGCTTTCTTT
.,TRBD1,TRBJ1-6,TRBV11-2,CASSFRTGQTYNSPLHF,TGTGCCAGCAGCTTTCGGACAGGCCAGACCTATAATTCACCCCTCCACTTT
.,.,TRBJ2-7,TRBV20-1,CSAQGGSGPSYEQYF,TGCAGTGCTCAGGGGGGTAGCGGGCCCTCCTACGAGCAGTACTTC
few,.,TRBJ2-4,TRBV4-1,CASSQVGHLGGNQYF,TGCGCCAGCAGCCAAGTGGGCCATTTGGGGGGTAATCAGTACTTC
.,.,TRBJ2-7,TRBV7-2,CASSARATYEQYF,TGTGCTAGCAGCGCCCGGGCAACCTACGAGCAGTACTTC
.,.,TRBJ2-3,TRBV19,CASSRGEGTDTQYF,TGTGCCAGTAGTAGGGGGGAAGGCACAGATACGCAGTATTTT
.,TRBD2,TRBJ2-7,TRBV6-5,CASTTSGSISAEQYF,TGTGCCAGTACGACTAGCGGGAGTATCAGTGCCGAGCAGTACTTC
.,.,TRBJ2-5,TRBV6-4,CASSDAGHNEQYF,TGTGCCAGCAGTGACGCGGGACACAATGAGCAGTACTTC
.,TRBD2,TRBJ2-4,TRBV7-3,CASSFGLAGVGEQYF,TGTGCCAGCAGCTTCGGACTAGCGGGAGTGGGAGAGCAGTACTTC
.,TRBD1,TRBJ1-6,TRBV27,CASSPDRGPSPLHF,TGTGCCAGCAGTCCTGACAGGGGGCCTTCACCCCTCCACTTT
.,.,TRBJ1-2,TRBV5-5,CASSFRTGHYGYTF,TGTGCCAGCAGCTTCCGGACCGGACACTATGGCTACACCTTC
.,.,TRBJ1-5,TRBV10-3,CAISESQVPSNQPQHF,TGTGCCATCAGTGAGTCACAGGTACCTAGCAATCAGCCCCAGCATTTT
.,.,TRBJ1-4,TRBV7-2,CASRSPVGKLFF,TGTGCCAGCAGGAGCCCCGTGGGAAAACTGTTTTTT
.,TRBD1,TRBJ2-3,TRBV20-1,CSARLQGADTQYF,TGCAGTGCTAGACTACAGGGGGCAGATACGCAGTATTTT
.,TRBD2,TRBJ2-1,TRBV9,CTSSTTSATYNEQFF,TGTACCAGCAGCACCACTAGCGCTACCTACAATGAGCAGTTCTTC
.,.,TRBJ1-2,TRBV25-1,CASSGRPEGGYTF,TGTGCCAGCAGTGGACGACCAGAGGGGGGCTACACCTTC
.,TRBD1,TRBJ1-2,TRBV4-3,CASTFRDRSYGYTF,TGCGCCAGCACCTTCCGGGACAGAAGCTATGGCTACACCTTC
.,.,TRBJ2-3,TRBV4-1,CVSSRHTDTQYF,TGCGTCAGCAGCCGGCACACAGATACGCAGTATTTT
once,TRBD1,TRBJ2-7,TRBV11-2,CASSPDRGFVEQYF,TGTGCCAGCAGCCCGGACAGGGGATTTGTCGAGCAGTACTTC
.,TRBD1,TRBJ1-1,TRBV7-2,CASSLPSQGAISFF,TGTGCCAGCAGCTTACCGTCACAGGGGGCGATATCTTTCTTT
.,TRBD2,TRBJ2-3,TRBV7-2,CASSERRAGVSTQYF,TGTGCCAGCAGCGAACGACGAGCGGGAGTCTCTACGCAGTATTTT
.,TRBD2,TRBJ2-1,TRBV7-2,CASSLEGGRADNEQFF,TGTGCCAGCAGCCTAGAGGGCGGGAGGGCCGACAATGAGCAGTTCTTC
few,.,TRBJ2-5,TRBV6-2/TRBV6-3,CASSSRGSTDQETQYF,TGTGCCAGCAGCTCTAGGGGAAGTACAGATCAAGAGACCCAGTACTTC
few,TRBD1,TRBJ2-5,TRBV20-1,CSATGTGVTETQYF,TGCAGTGCCACCGGGACAGGGGTAACAGAGACCCAGTACTTC
.,.,TRBJ1-2,TRBV5-1,CASSLYSIVGYTF,TGCGCCAGCAGCTTGTATTCTATTGTTGGCTACACCTTC
.,TRBD2,TRBJ2-5,TRBV6-1,CASSDYLAGGLGETQYF,TGTGCCAGCAGCGACTACCTAGCGGGGGGGCTTGGAGAGACCCAGTACTTC
.,TRBD1,TRBJ2-2,TRBV27,CASSPLGQGNTGELFF,TGTGCCAGCAGTCCCCTGGGACAGGGCAACACCGGGGAGCTGTTTTTT